The clone carrying this TCR beta chain was seen at least ten times. The antigen is not known. The V and J ends lost 3 bases and 2 bases respectively, with 14 bases between them. Germline lookup yields CDR1 DFQATT and CDR2 SNEGSKA (reference sequence). CDR3 length: 15 amino acids. After constant-region reverse-primer amplification, full-length variable regions underwent semi-nested PCR with Nested Universal Primer A. TCRdb passed the 5' RACE reads through MiXCR, listing each CDR3 protein once. This sample carries roughly 50,000 distinct CDR3 sequences, 17% of them seen once, and the ten largest clones take approximately 2.3%. Broader study findings: Tumor Treg TCRs overlapped most with tumor naive CD4+ cells. Whole repertoires were not studied in the larger cohort, only one V-J beta rearrangement.

CD25-based Treg depletion was applied to purified naive CD4+ T cells. This chain joins TRBV20-1 and TRBJ1-5; D gene ambiguous. This receptor was identified in a female donor with breast cancer. The sequencing input was naive CD4+ T cells sorted from blood. Subset in this sample: naive CD4+ T cells, CD4+CD45RA+CD25-. The CDR3 DNA reads TGCAGTGCTAGGCGGCCAGACCTAGGCAATCAGCCCCAGCATTTT. Translation gives CSARRPDLGNQPQHF.